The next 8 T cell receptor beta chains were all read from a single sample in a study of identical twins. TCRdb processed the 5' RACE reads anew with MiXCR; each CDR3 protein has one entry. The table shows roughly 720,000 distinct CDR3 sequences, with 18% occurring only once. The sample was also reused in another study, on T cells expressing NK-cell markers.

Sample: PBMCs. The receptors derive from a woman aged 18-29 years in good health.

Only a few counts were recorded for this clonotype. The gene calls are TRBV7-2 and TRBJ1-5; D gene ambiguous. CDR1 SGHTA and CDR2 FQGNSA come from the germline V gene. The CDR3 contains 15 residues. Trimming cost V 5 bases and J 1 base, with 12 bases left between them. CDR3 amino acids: CASSGPGSSNQPQHF. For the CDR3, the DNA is TGTGCCAGCAGCGGCCCCGGGTCGAGCAATCAGCCCCAGCATTTT.

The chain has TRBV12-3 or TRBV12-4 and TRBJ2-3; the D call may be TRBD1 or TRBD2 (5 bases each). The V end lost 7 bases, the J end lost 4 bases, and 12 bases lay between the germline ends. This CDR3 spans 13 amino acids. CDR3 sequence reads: CASTLMGADTQYF. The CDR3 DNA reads TGTGCCAGCACGCTGATGGGGGCAGATACGCAGTATTTT.

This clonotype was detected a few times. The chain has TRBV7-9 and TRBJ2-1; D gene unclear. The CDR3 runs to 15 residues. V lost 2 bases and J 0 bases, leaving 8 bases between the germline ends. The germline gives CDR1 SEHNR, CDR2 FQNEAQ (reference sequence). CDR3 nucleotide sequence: TGTGCCAGCAGCTTATTAGGAGACTCCTACAATGAGCAGTTCTTC. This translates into CASSLLGDSYNEQFF. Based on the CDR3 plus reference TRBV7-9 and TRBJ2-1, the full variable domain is DTGVSQNPRHKITKRGQNVTFRCDPISEHNRLYWYRQTLGQGPEFLTYFQNEAQLEKSRLLSDRFSAERPKGSFSTLEIQRTEQGDSAMYLCASSLLGDSYNEQFFGPGTRLTVL.

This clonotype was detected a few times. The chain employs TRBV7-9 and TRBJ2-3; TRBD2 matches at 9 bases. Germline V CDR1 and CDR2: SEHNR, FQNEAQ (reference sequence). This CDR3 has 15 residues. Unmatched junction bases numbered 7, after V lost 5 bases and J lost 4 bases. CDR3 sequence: CASSPNSGSADTQYF. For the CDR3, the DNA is TGTGCCAGCAGCCCGAATAGCGGGAGCGCAGATACGCAGTATTTT.

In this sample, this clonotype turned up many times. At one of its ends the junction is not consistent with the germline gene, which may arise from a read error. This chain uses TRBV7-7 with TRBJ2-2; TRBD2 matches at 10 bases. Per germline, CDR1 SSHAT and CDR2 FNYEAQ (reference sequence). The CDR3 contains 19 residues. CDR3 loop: CASSRYGSSGGSNTGELFF. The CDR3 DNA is TGTGCTAGCAGCAGATACGGTTCTAGCGGGGGTTCAAACACCGGGGAGCTGTTTTTT.

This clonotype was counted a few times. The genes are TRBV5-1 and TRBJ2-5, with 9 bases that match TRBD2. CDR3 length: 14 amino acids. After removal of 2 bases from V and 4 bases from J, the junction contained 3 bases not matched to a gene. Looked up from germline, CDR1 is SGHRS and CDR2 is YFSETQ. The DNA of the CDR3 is TGCGCCAGCAGCTTTGGGACTAGCATAGAGACCCAGTACTTC. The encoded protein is CASSFGTSIETQYF.

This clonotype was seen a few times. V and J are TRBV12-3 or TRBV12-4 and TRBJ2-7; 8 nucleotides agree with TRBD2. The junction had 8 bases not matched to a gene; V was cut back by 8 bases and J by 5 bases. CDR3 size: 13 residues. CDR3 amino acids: CASRLAGGNEQYF. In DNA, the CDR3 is TGTGCCAGCCGGCTAGCGGGCGGAAACGAGCAGTACTTC.

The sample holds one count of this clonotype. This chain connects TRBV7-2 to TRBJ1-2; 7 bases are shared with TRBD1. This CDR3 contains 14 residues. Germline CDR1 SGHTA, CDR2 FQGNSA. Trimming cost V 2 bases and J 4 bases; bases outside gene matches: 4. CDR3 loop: CASSLQGGLYGYTF. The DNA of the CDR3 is TGTGCCAGCAGCTTACAGGGGGGCCTCTATGGCTACACCTTC.